This TCR beta chain was sequenced in a study of blood T cell repertoires in COVID-19. Study overall: The United States, Italy and Spain provided the acute and convalescent COVID-19 samples.

Clones were sequenced by immunoSEQ multiplex PCR, and TCRdb holds only the in-frame ones, with some missing. The table lists under 15,000 clones, over 80% of them singletons. The sample comprised peripheral blood. The clonotype originates from a man between 45 and 60 years old with active COVID-19.

Written as DNA, the CDR3 is TGCAGCGTTGAAACCGGGAGGCAGGGGGAGACCCAGTACTTC. Translated: CSVETGRQGETQYF. The chain couples TRBV29-1 to TRBJ2-5, with D maybe TRBD2 (7 bases). In germline, CDR1 is SQVTM, CDR2 ANQGSEA. The length of the CDR3 is 14 residues. The V gene lost 2 bases and the J gene lost 5 bases, with 15 bases spanning the gap.